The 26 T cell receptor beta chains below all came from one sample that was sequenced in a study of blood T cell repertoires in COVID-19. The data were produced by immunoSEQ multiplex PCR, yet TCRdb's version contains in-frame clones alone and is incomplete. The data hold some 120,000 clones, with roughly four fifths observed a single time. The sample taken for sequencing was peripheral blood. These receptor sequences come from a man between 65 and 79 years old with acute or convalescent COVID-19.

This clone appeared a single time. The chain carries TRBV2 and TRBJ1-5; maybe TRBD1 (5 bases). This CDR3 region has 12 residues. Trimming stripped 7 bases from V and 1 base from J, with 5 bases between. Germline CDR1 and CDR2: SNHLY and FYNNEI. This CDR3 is CASKGSNQPQHF. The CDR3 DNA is TGTGCCAGCAAGGGGAGCAATCAGCCCCAGCATTTT.

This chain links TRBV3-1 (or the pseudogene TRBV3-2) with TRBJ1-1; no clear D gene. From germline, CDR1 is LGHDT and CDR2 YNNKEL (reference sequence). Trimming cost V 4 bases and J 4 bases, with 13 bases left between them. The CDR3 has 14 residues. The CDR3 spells CASSPRRGVTEAFF. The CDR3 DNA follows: TGTGCCAGCAGCCCTCGTCGGGGTGTCACTGAAGCTTTCTTT.

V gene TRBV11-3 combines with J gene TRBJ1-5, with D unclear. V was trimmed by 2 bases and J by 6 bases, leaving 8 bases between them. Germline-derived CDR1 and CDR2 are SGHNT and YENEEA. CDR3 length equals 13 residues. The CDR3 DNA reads TGTGCCAGCAGCTTAAGGTGCGGTCAGCCCCAGCATTTT. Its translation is CASSLRCGQPQHF.

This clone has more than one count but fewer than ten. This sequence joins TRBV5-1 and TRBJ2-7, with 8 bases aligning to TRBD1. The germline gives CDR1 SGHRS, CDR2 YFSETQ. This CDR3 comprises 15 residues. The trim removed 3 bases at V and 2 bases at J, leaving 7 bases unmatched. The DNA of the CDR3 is TGCGCCAGCAGCTATTGGACAGGGACCCCCTACGAGCAGTACTTC. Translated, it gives CASSYWTGTPYEQYF.

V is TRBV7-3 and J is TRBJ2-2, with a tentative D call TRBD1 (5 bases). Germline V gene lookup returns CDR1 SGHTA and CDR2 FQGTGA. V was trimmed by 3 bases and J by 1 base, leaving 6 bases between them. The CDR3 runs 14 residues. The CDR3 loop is CASSLGRNTGELFF. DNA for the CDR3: TGTGCCAGCAGCTTGGGGCGGAACACCGGGGAGCTGTTTTTT. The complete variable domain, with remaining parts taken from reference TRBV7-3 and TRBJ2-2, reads GAGVSQTPSNKVTEKGKYVELRCDPISGHTALYWYRQSLGQGPEFLIYFQGTGAADDSGLPNDRFFAVRPEGSVSTLKIQRTERGDSAVYLCASSLGRNTGELFFGEGSRLTVL.

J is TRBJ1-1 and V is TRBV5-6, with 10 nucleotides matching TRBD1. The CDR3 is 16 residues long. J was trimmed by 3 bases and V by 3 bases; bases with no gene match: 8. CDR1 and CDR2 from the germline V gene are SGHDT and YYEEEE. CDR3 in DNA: TGTGCCAGCAGCTCTGGCCCCGGGACAGGGGACACTGAAGCTTTCTTT. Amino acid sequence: CASSSGPGTGDTEAFF.

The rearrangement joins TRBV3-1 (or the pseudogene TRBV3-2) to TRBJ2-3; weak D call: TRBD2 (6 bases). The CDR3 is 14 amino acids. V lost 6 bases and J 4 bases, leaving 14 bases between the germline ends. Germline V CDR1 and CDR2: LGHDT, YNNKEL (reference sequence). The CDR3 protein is CASSEDYLSDTQYF. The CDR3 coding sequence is TGTGCCAGCAGTGAGGACTATCTGTCAGATACGCAGTATTTT.

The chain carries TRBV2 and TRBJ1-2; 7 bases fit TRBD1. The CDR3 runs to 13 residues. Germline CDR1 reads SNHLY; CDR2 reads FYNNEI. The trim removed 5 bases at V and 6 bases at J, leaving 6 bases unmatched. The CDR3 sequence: CASSLGQRHGYTF. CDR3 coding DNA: TGTGCCAGCAGTCTGGGACAGAGGCATGGCTACACCTTC.

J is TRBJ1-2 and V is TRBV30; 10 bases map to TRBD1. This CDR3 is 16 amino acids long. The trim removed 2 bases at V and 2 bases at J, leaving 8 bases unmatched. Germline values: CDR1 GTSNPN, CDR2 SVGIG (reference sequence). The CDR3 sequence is CAWSLPRDRGNYGYTF. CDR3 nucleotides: TGTGCCTGGAGTCTCCCCCGGGACAGGGGCAACTATGGCTACACCTTC.

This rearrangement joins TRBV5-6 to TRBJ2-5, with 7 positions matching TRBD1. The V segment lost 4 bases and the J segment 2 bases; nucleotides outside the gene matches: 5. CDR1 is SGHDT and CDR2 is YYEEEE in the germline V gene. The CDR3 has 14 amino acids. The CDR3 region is CASSRGQWQETQYF. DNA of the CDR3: TGTGCCAGCAGCCGGGGACAGTGGCAAGAGACCCAGTACTTC.

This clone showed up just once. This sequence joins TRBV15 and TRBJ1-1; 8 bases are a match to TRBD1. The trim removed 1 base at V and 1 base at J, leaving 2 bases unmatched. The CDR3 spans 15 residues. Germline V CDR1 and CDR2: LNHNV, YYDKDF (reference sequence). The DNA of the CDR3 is TGTGCCACCAGCAGAGGGGGACAGGCGAACACTGAAGCTTTCTTT. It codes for CATSRGGQANTEAFF. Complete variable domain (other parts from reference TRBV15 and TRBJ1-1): DAMVIQNPRYQVTQFGKPVTLSCSQTLNHNVMYWYQQKSSQAPKLLFHYYDKDFNNEADTPDNFQSRRPNTSFCFLDIRSPGLGDTAMYLCATSRGGQANTEAFFGQGTRLTVV.

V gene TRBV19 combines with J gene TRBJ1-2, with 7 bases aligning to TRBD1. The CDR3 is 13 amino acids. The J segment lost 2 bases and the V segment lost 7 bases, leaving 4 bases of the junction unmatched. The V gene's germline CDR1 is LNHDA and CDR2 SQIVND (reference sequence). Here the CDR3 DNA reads TGTGCCAGTACGACAGGGCTCAACTATGGCTACACCTTC. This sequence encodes CASTTGLNYGYTF.

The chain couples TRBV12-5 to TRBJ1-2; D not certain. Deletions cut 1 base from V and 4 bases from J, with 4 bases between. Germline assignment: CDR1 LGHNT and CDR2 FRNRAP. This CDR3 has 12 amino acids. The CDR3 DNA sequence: TGTGCTAGTGGTTTGGACTCCTATGGCTACACCTTC. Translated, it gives CASGLDSYGYTF.

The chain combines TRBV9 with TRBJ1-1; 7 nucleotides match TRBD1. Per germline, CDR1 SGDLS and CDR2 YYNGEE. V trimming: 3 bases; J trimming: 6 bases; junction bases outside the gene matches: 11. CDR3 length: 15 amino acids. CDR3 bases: TGTGCCAGCAGCGAGGGGGCCGGGGTTAGGCCTGAAGCTTTCTTT. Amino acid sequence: CASSEGAGVRPEAFF. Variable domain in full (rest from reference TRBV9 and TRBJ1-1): DSGVTQTPKHLITATGQRVTLRCSPRSGDLSVYWYQQSLDQGLQFLIQYYNGEERAKGNILERFSAQQFPDLHSELNLSSLELGDSALYFCASSEGAGVRPEAFFGQGTRLTVV.

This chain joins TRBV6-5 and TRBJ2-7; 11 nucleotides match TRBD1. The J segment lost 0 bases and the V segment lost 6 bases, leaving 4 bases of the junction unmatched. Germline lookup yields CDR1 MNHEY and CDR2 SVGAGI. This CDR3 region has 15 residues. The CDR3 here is CASSKGTGGSYEQYF. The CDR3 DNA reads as TGTGCCAGCAGCAAGGGGACAGGGGGCTCCTACGAGCAGTACTTC.

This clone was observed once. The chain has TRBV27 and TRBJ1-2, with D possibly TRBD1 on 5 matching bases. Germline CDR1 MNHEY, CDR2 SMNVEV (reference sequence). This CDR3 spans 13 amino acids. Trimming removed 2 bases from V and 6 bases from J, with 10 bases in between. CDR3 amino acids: CASSLRQRDGYTF. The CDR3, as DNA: TGTGCCAGCAGTTTAAGACAGCGCGATGGCTACACCTTC.

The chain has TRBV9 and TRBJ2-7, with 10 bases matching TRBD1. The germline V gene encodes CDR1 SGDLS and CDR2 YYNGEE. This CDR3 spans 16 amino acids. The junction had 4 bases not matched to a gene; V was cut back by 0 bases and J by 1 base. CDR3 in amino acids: CASSVEGTGESYEQYF. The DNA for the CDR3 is TGTGCCAGCAGCGTAGAAGGGACAGGGGAATCCTACGAGCAGTACTTC.

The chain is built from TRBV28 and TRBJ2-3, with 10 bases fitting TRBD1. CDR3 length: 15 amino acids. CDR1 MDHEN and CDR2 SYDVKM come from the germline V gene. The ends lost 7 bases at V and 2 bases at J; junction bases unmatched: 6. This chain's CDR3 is CASIYGTGVTDTQYF. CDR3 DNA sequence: TGTGCCAGCATTTACGGGACAGGGGTCACAGATACGCAGTATTTT.

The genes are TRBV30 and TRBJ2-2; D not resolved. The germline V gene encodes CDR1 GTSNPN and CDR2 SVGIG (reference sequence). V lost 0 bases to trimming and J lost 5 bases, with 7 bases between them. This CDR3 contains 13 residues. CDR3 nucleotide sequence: TGTGCCTGGAGTGTACGGAGTACCGGGGAGCTGTTTTTT. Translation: CAWSVRSTGELFF.

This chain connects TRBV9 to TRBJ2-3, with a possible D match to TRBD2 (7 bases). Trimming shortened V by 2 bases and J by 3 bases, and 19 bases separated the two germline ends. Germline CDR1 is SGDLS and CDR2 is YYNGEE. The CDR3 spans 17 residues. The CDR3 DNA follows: TGTGCCAGCAGCGTCAGTCAGGGGAGGGTCGGTACAGATACGCAGTATTTT. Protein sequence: CASSVSQGRVGTDTQYF.

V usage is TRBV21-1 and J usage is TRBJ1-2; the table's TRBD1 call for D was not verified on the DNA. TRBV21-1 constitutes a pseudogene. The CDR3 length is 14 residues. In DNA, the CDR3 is TGTGCCAGCACGAACGACAGCCCTAACTATGGCTACACCTTC. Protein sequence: CASTNDSPNYGYTF.

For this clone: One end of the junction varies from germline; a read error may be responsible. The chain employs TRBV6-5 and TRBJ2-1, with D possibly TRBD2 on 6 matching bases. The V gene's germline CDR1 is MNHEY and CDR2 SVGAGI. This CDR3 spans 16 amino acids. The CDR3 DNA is TGTGCCAGCAGTAACTCCCAGCGGGCGCTCTACAATGAGCAGTTCTTC. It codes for CASSNSQRALYNEQFF.

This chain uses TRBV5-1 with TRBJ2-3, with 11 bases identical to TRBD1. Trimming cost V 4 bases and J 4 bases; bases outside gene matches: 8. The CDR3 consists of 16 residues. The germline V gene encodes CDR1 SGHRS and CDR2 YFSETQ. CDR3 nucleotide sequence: TGCGCCAGCAGCCGGACAGGGGGCGCCCCCGCAGATACGCAGTATTTT. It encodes CASSRTGGAPADTQYF.

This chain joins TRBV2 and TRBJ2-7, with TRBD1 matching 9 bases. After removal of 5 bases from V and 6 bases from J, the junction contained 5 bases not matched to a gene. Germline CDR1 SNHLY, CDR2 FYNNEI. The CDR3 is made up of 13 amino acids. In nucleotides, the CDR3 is TGTGCCAGCAGTCGGACAGGGGAAGGCGAGCAGTACTTC. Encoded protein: CASSRTGEGEQYF.

The CDR3 DNA reads TGCAGCGTTGATCACCCAGGGGCCTCACTAGACTATGGCTACACCTTC. The encoded protein is CSVDHPGASLDYGYTF. The chain links TRBV29-1 to TRBJ1-2, with D possibly TRBD1 on 6 matching bases. Trimming pared 3 bases from V and 3 bases from J, leaving 20 bases between. This CDR3 comprises 16 residues. Germline CDR1 SQVTM, CDR2 ANQGSEA.

CDR3 in DNA: TGCAGCGTCCGCAGCTCTGGGGCCAACGTCCTGACTTTC. Its protein is CSVRSSGANVLTF. The rearrangement uses TRBV29-1 and TRBJ2-6; no reliable D call. CDR3 length: 13 amino acids. Looked up from germline, CDR1 is SQVTM and CDR2 is ANQGSEA. The V end was cut by 6 bases, the J end by 0 bases, with 6 bases between.